What follows are 13 T cell receptor beta chains derived from one specimen sequenced in a study of T cell responses to AZD1222 COVID-19 vaccine. Clones were sequenced by immunoSEQ multiplex PCR, and TCRdb holds only the in-frame ones, with some missing. Altogether 150,000 or so clones are present, approximately 90% being singletons, with the ten largest covering about 3.8%. Sequenced here: peripheral blood, sampled 28 days after the second AZD1222 dose. These receptors came from an adult who received the AZD1222 COVID-19 vaccine.

The chain has TRBV11-2 and TRBJ1-1; TRBD1 is a possible D gene (6 bases). Trimming stripped 5 bases from V and 6 bases from J, with 16 bases between. The CDR3 covers 14 residues. The germline CDR1 and CDR2 sequences are SGHAT and FQNNGV. The CDR3 sequence: CASSHDITGPEAFF. The CDR3 nucleotides are TGTGCCAGCAGCCACGACATTACAGGGCCTGAAGCTTTCTTT.

V usage is TRBV23-1 and J usage is TRBJ1-1; D gene ambiguous. TRBV23-1 qualifies as an ORF whose function is uncertain. V was pared by 0 bases and J by 3 bases, with 2 bases between. This CDR3 comprises 12 residues. The CDR3 DNA sequence: TGCGCCAGCAGTCAATCATACACTGAAGCTTTCTTT. As protein: CASSQSYTEAFF.

This clone has a handful of counts. The V call is TRBV5-8, the J call TRBJ2-7; D not resolved. V was cut by 6 bases and J by 3 bases, with 16 bases left in between. Germline CDR1 reads SGHTS; CDR2 reads YDEGEE. This CDR3 comprises 14 residues. The CDR3 bases are TGTGCCAGCACTCGCCTGGGCGGCTTCTACGAGCAGTACTTC. It encodes CASTRLGGFYEQYF.

This chain connects TRBV4-1 to TRBJ2-3, with 10 bases matching TRBD2. Germline trimming cut 4 bases from V and 1 base from J; bases unmatched to any gene: 5. Germline V gene sequence: CDR1 MGHRA, CDR2 YSYEKL. This CDR3 is built from 16 residues. As DNA, the CDR3 is TGCGCCAGCAGCCTAACTCTAGCGGGGGGCACAGATACGCAGTATTTT. Translated, it gives CASSLTLAGGTDTQYF.

The chain combines TRBV12-3 or TRBV12-4 with TRBJ1-5, with unresolved D. With 2 bases removed from V and 1 base from J, the gap between germline ends came to 3 bases. This CDR3 has 13 amino acids. Here the CDR3 DNA reads TGTGCCAGCAGTTTACACAGCAATCAGCCCCAGCATTTT. Protein: CASSLHSNQPQHF.

The rearrangement links TRBV29-1 to TRBJ1-1; 9 bases fit TRBD1. The germline CDR1 and CDR2 sequences are SQVTM and ANQGSEA. This CDR3 has 14 residues. Germline trimming cut 6 bases from V and 0 bases from J; bases unmatched to any gene: 5. This CDR3 is CSVDRGAMNTEAFF. As DNA, the CDR3 is TGCAGCGTGGACAGGGGTGCTATGAACACTGAAGCTTTCTTT.

V gene TRBV6-5 combines with J gene TRBJ2-1; no reliable D call. The CDR3 contains 12 residues. The ends were cut back, 0 bases at V and 10 bases at J, with 7 bases in the middle. In germline, CDR1 is MNHEY, CDR2 SVGAGI. In nucleotides, the CDR3 is TGTGCCAGCAGTTACTCGAACCGGGAGCAGTTCTTC. Translated: CASSYSNREQFF.

The chain's CDR3 is CASSPSGGTQPQHF. DNA for the CDR3: TGTGCCAGCAGCCCCAGCGGGGGTACTCAGCCCCAGCATTTT. This sequence joins TRBV7-8 and TRBJ1-5; perhaps TRBD1 as D (5 bases). The CDR3 contains 14 residues. Germline CDR1 SGHVS, CDR2 FQNEAQ. V gave up 5 bases and J gave up 6 bases, with 14 bases separating them. Variable domain in full (rest from reference TRBV7-8 and TRBJ1-5): GAGVSQSPRYKVAKRGQDVALRCDPISGHVSLFWYQQALGQGPEFLTYFQNEAQLDKSGLPSDRFFAERPEGSVSTLKIQRTQQEDSAVYLCASSPSGGTQPQHFGDGTRLSIL.

The CDR3 protein is CASGPSHRRVKSSGANVLTF. The CDR3 bases are TGTGCCAGCGGACCTTCCCACCGCCGGGTAAAAAGCTCTGGGGCCAACGTCCTGACTTTC. V gene TRBV2 combines with J gene TRBJ2-6; D remains ambiguous. This CDR3 is 20 amino acids long. Germline assignment: CDR1 SNHLY and CDR2 FYNNEI. Trimming pared 8 bases from V and 0 bases from J, leaving 26 bases between.

The chain is built from TRBV2 and TRBJ1-1, with a weak D call TRBD1 (6 bases). Looked up from germline, CDR1 is SNHLY and CDR2 is FYNNEI. With 1 base removed from V and 10 bases from J, the gap between germline ends came to 16 bases. The CDR3 totals 14 residues. Here the CDR3 reads CASSEGGGAIVAFF. In nucleotides, the CDR3 is TGTGCCAGCAGTGAAGGTGGGGGGGCGATTGTAGCTTTCTTT.

This chain connects TRBV29-1 to TRBJ1-2; 8 nucleotides align to TRBD1. V lost 4 bases to trimming and J lost 3 bases; unmatched junction nucleotides: 7. The CDR3 length is 14 residues. CDR1 is SQVTM and CDR2 is ANQGSEA in the germline V gene. The CDR3 spells CSVVPGQEYYGYTF. The CDR3 coding sequence is TGCAGCGTTGTTCCGGGACAGGAATACTATGGCTACACCTTC.

A few counts support this clone. The chain is built from TRBV5-6 and TRBJ2-1, with 8 bases aligning to TRBD2. Looked up from germline, CDR1 is SGHDT and CDR2 is YYEEEE. The CDR3 is 16 residues long. V lost 0 bases and J lost 8; bases outside the gene matches: 10. DNA of the CDR3: TGTGCCAGCAGCTTGGATGGGATGGCGGGAGGAGATGAGCAGTTCTTC. The encoded protein is CASSLDGMAGGDEQFF.

CDR3 sequence (DNA): TGTGCCAGCAGCCCTACAGGGGGTAGAACTGAAGCTTTCTTT. Protein: CASSPTGGRTEAFF. The rearrangement joins TRBV7-3 to TRBJ1-1; TRBD1 matches at 8 bases. Germline V lookup: CDR1 SGHTA, CDR2 FQGTGA. The CDR3 extends over 14 amino acids. With V trimmed by 5 bases and J by 5 bases, 7 bases remained unmatched.